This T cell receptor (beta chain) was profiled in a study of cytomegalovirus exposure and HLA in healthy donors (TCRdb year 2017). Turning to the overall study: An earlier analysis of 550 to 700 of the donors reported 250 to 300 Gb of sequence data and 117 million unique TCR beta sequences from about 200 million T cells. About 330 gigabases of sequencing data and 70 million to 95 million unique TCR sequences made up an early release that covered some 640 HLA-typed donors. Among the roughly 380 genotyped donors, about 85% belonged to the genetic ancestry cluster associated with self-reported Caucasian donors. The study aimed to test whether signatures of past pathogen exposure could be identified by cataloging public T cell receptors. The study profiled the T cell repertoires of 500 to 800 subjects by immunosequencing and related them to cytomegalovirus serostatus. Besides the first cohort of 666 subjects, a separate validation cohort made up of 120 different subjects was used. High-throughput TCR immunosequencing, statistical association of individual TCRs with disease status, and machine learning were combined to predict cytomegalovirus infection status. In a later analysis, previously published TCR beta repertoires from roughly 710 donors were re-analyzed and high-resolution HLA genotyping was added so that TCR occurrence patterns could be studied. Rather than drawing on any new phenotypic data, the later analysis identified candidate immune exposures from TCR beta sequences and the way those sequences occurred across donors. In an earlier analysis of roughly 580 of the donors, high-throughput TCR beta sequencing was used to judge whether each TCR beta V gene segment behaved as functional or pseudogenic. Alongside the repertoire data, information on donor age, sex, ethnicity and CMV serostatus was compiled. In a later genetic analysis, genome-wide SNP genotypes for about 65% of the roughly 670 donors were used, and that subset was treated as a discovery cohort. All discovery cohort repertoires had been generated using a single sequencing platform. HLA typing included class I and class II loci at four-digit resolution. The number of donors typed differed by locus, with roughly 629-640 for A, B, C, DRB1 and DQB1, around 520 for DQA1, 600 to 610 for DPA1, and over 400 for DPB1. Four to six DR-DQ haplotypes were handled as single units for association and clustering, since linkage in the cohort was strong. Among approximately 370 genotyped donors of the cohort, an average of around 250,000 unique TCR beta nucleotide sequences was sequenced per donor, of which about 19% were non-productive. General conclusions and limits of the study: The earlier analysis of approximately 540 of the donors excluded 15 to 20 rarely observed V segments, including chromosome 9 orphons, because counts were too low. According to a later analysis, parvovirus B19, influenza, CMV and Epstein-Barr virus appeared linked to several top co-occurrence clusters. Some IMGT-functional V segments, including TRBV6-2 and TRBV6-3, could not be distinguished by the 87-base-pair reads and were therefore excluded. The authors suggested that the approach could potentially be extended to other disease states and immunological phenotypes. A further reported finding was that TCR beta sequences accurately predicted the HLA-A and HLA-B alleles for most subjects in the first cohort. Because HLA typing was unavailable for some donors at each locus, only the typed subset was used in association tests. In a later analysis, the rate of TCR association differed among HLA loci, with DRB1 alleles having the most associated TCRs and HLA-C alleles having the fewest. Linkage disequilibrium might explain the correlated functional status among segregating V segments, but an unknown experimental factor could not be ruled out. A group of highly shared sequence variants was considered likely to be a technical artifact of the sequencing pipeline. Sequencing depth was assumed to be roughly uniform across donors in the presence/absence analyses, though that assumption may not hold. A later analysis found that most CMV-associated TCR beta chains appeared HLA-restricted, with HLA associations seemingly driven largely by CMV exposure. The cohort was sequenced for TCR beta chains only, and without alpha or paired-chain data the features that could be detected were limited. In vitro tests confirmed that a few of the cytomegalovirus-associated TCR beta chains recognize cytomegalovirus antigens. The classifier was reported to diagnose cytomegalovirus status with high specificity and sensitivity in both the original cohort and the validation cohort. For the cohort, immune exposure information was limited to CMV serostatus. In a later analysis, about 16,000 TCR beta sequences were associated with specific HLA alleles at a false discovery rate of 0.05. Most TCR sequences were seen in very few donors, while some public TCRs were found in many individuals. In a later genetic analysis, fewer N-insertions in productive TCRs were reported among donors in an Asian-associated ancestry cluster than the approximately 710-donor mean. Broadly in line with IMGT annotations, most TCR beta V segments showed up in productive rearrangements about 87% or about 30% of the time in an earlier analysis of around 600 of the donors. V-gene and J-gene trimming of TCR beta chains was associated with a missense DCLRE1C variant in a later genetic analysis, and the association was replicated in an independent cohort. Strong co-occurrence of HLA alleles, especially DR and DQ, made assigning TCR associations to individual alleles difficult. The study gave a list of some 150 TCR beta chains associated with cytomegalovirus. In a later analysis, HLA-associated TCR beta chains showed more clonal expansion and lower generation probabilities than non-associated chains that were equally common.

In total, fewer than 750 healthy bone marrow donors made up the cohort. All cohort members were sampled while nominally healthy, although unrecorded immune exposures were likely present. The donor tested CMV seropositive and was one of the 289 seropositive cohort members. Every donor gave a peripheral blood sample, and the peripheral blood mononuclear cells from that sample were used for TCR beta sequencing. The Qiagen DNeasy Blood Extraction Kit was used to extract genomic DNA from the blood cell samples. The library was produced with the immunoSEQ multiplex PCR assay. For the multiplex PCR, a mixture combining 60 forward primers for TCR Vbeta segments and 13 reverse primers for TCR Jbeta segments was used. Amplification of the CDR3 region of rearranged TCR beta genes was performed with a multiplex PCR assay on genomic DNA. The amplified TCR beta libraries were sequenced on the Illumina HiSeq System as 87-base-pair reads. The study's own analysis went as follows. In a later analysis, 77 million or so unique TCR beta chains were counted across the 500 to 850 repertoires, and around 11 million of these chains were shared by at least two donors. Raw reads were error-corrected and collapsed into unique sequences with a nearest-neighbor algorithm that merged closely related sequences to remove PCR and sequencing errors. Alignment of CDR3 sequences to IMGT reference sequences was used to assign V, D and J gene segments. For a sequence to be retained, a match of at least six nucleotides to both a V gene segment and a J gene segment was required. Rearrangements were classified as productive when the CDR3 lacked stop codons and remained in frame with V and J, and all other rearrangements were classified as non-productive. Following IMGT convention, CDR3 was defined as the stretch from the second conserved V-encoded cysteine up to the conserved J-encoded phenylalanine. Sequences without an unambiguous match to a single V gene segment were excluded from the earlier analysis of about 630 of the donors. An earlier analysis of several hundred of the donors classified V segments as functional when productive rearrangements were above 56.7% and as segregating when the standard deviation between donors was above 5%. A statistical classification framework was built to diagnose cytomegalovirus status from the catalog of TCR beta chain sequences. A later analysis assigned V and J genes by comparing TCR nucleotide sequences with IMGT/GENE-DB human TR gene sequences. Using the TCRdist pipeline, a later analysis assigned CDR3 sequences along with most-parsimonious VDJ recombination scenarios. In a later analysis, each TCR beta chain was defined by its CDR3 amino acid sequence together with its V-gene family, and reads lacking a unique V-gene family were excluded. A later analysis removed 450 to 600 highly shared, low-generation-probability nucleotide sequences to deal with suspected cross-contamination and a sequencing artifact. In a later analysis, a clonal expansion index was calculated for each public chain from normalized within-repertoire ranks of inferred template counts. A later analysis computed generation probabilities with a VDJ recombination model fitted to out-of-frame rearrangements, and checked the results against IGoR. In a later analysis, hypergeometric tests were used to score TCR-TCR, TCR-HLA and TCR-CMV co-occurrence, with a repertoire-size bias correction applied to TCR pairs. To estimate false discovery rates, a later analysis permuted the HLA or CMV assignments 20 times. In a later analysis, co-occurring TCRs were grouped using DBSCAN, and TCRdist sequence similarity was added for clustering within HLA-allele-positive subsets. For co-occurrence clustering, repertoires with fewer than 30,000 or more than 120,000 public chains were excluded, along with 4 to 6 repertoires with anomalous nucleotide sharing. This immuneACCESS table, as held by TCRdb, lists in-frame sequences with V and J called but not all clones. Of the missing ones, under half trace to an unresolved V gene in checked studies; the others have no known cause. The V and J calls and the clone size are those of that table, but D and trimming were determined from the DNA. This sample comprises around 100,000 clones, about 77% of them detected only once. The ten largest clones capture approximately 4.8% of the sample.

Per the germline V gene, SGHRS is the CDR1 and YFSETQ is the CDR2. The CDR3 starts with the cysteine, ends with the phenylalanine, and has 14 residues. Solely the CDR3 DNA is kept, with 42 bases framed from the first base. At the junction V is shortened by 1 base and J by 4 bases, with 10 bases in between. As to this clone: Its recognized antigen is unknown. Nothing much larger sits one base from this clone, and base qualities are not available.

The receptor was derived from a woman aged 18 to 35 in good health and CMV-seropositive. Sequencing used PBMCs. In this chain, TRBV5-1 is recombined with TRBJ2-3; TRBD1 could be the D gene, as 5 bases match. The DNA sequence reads TGCGCCAGCAGCTTGCAGGGAACTTCAGATACGCAGTATTTT. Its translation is CASSLQGTSDTQYF.